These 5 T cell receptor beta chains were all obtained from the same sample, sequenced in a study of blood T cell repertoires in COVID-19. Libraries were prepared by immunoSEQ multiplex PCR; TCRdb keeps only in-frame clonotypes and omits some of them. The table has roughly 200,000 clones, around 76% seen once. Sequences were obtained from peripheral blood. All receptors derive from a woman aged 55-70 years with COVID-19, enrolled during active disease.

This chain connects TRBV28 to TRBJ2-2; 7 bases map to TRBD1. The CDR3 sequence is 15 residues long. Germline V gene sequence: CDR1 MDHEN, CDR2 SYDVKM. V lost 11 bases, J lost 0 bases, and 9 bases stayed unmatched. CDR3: CAGNTGVPNTGELFF. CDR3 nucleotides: TGTGCCGGAAATACAGGGGTCCCGAACACCGGGGAGCTGTTTTTT.

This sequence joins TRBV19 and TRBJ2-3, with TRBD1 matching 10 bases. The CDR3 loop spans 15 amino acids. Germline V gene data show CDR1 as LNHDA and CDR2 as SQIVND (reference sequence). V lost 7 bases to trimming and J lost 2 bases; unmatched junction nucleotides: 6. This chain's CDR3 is CASTPDRGFTDTQYF. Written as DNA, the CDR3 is TGTGCCAGTACCCCGGACAGGGGGTTCACAGATACGCAGTATTTT.

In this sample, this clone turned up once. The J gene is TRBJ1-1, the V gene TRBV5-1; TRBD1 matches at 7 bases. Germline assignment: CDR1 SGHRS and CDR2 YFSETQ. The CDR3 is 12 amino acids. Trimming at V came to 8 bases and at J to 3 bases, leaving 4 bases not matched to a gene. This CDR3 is CASTTGHTEAFF. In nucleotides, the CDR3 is TGCGCCAGTACGACAGGGCACACTGAAGCTTTCTTT.

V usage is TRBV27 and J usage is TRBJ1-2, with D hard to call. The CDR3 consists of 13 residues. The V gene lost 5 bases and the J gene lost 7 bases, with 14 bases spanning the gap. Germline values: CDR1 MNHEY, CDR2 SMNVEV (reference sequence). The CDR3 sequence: CASSLGPATGYTF. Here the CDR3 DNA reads TGTGCCAGCAGTCTGGGCCCGGCAACTGGCTACACCTTC.

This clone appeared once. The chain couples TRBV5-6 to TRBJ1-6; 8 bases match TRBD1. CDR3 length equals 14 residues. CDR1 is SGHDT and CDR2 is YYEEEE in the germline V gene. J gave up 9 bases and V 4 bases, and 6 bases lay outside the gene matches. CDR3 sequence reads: CASSPRTGLSPLHF. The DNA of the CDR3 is TGTGCCAGCAGCCCTCGGACAGGGCTTTCACCCCTCCACTTT.